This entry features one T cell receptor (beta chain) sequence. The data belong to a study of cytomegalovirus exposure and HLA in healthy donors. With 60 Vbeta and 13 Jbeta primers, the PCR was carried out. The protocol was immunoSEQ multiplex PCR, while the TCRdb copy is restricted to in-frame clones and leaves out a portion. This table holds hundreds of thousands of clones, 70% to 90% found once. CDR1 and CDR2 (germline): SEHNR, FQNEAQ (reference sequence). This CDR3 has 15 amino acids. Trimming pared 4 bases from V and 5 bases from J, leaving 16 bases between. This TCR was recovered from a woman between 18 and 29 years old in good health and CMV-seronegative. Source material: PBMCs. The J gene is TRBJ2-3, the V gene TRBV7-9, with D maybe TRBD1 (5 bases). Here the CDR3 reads CASSSTWPGKDTQYF. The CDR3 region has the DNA TGTGCCAGCAGCTCCACCTGGCCAGGGAAAGATACGCAGTATTTT. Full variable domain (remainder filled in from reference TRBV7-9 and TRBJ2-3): DTGVSQNPRHKITKRGQNVTFRCDPISEHNRLYWYRQTLGQGPEFLTYFQNEAQLEKSRLLSDRFSAERPKGSFSTLEIQRTEQGDSAMYLCASSSTWPGKDTQYFGPGTRLTVL.